The 29 T cell receptor beta chains given below trace back to one sample, sequenced in a study of vaccination effects on CD4 cells after COVID-19. Using viral peptide pools, the ViraFEST assay grew out antigen-specific CD4+ T cells prior to sequencing. Isolation of CD4+ T cells took place after 10 to 11 days of culture. The person had a PCR-confirmed SARS-CoV-2 infection during March to December 2020. Either the BNT162b2 or mRNA-1273 vaccine was given to participants in two doses. Sequencing used immunoSEQ multiplex PCR; TCRdb keeps in-frame clones, though not all of them. The sample lists 15,000 to 20,000 clones, nearly 75% occurring once. Which antigens these TCRs recognize remains unknown. This specimen was CD4+ T cells from PBMCs cultured with SARS-CoV-2 spike peptides, taken after COVID-19 vaccination. The receptors shown here come from a human donor who had a prior SARS-CoV-2 infection.

The V gene is TRBV6-2 or TRBV6-3, the J gene TRBJ2-1; perhaps TRBD2 as D (5 bases). V was trimmed by 5 bases and J by 11 bases, leaving 13 bases between them. The CDR3 spans 12 residues. Germline-derived CDR1 and CDR2 are MNHEY and SVGEGT. Here the CDR3 reads CASSRRLPQQFF. The CDR3, as DNA: TGTGCCAGCAGTCGGAGACTACCTCAGCAGTTCTTC.

The chain employs TRBV5-4 and TRBJ2-3; 8 nucleotides agree with TRBD2. Germline lookup yields CDR1 SGHNT and CDR2 YYREEE (reference sequence). J was trimmed by 2 bases and V by 4 bases; bases with no gene match: 6. The CDR3 spans 15 residues. CDR3 bases: TGTGCCAGCAGCGGTAGCGGGGAGCACACAGATACGCAGTATTTT. This sequence encodes CASSGSGEHTDTQYF.

The chain links TRBV5-1 to TRBJ2-5; a possible D gene is TRBD1 (6 bases). Germline-derived CDR1 and CDR2 are SGHRS and YFSETQ. The CDR3 is 14 amino acids. Trimming took 0 bases from V and 4 from J, leaving 10 bases between them. This CDR3 is CASSLGDTGETQYF. The CDR3 region has the DNA TGCGCCAGCAGCTTGGGGGACACCGGAGAGACCCAGTACTTC.

V gene TRBV27 combines with J gene TRBJ1-3; D gene uncertain. The CDR3 is 18 amino acids. Per germline, CDR1 MNHEY and CDR2 SMNVEV (reference sequence). V gave up 1 base and J gave up 2 bases, with 18 bases separating them. Written as DNA, the CDR3 is TGTGCCAGCAGTTTATTTAGGGTGGGCGAACGGACTGGAAACACCATATATTTT. Its translation is CASSLFRVGERTGNTIYF.

A word on this clone: An end of the junction does not agree with germline; a read error may underlie this. This chain joins TRBV6-1 and TRBJ1-1; D unclear. The CDR3 is made up of 12 amino acids. CDR1 is MNHNS, CDR2 SASEGT, per germline. The CDR3 protein is CASREGPLEAFF. In nucleotides, the CDR3 is TGTGCCAGCAGGGAAGGGCCTCTGGAAGCTTTCTTT.

The chain couples TRBV11-2 to TRBJ2-2; D remains unclear. The CDR3 covers 14 residues. Germline assignment: CDR1 SGHAT and CDR2 FQNNGV. V dropped 5 bases and J dropped 5 bases, with 12 bases sitting between them. CDR3: CASSLNVGTGELFF. The CDR3 bases are TGTGCCAGCAGCCTAAATGTGGGGACCGGGGAGCTGTTTTTT.

J is TRBJ2-1 and V is TRBV10-3; 16 bases match TRBD2. This CDR3 has 16 residues. From germline, CDR1 is ENHRY and CDR2 SYGVKD. Trimming at V came to 10 bases and at J to 8 bases, leaving 11 bases not matched to a gene. Here the CDR3 DNA reads TGTGCCACCGTCCCGGGACTAGCGGGGGGGCGTTATGAGCAGTTCTTC. This encodes CATVPGLAGGRYEQFF.

CDR3 residues: CASSLVKLAGGLDTQYF. The CDR3 nucleotides are TGCGCCAGCAGCTTGGTAAAACTAGCGGGAGGATTAGATACGCAGTATTTT. The chain combines TRBV5-1 with TRBJ2-3; TRBD2 matches 12 bases. Looked up from germline, CDR1 is SGHRS and CDR2 is YFSETQ. The CDR3 length is 17 residues. V shed 0 bases and J 5 bases; nucleotides not matched to a gene: 7.

This rearrangement joins TRBV7-8 to TRBJ1-2; tentative D call: TRBD1 (5 bases). The CDR3 has 13 amino acids. Germline CDR1 and CDR2: SGHVS and FQNEAQ. V shed 4 bases and J shed 8 bases, with 14 bases lying between them. CDR3 in DNA: TGTGCCAGCAGCTCACTGCAAGGGACGGGCTACACCTTC. This sequence encodes CASSSLQGTGYTF.

The chain has TRBV5-6 and TRBJ2-3; tentatively, D is TRBD2 (6 bases). This CDR3 region has 16 residues. The germline V gene has CDR1 SGHDT and CDR2 YYEEEE. V lost 4 bases to trimming and J lost 0 bases, with 15 bases between them. The CDR3 here is CASSPWVAASTDTQYF. The CDR3 DNA reads TGTGCCAGCAGCCCTTGGGTAGCGGCAAGCACAGATACGCAGTATTTT.

This clone was observed a handful of times. CDR3 residues: CASSARDLSGNTIYF. CDR3 nucleotides: TGTGCCAGCAGCGCCAGGGATTTATCTGGAAACACCATATATTTT. J is TRBJ1-3 and V is TRBV9; D is possibly TRBD1 (5 bases). The CDR3 covers 15 residues. The V gene's germline CDR1 is SGDLS and CDR2 YYNGEE. Trimming took 3 bases from V and 1 from J, leaving 11 bases between them.

The chain employs TRBV15 and TRBJ2-2; D gene unclear. The CDR3 loop spans 13 amino acids. CDR1 LNHNV and CDR2 YYDKDF come from the germline V gene (reference sequence). Trimming pared 0 bases from V and 6 bases from J, leaving 5 bases between. CDR3 nucleotide sequence: TGTGCCACCAGCAGAGATTCATCCGGGGAGCTGTTTTTT. The encoded protein is CATSRDSSGELFF. The full variable domain, in which reference TRBV15 and TRBJ2-2 provide the parts outside the CDR3, is DAMVIQNPRYQVTQFGKPVTLSCSQTLNHNVMYWYQQKSSQAPKLLFHYYDKDFNNEADTPDNFQSRRPNTSFCFLDIRSPGLGDTAMYLCATSRDSSGELFFGEGSRLTVL.

This clone was seen once. The chain combines TRBV18 with TRBJ2-5, with TRBD2 identical over 10 bases. Germline CDR1 and CDR2: KGHSH and LQKENI. This CDR3 has 15 amino acids. The J segment lost 5 bases and the V segment lost 2 bases, leaving 5 bases of the junction unmatched. CDR3 DNA sequence: TGTGCCAGCTCACCATCGAGCGGGGGGGCCGAGACCCAGTACTTC. Encoded protein: CASSPSSGGAETQYF.

This chain joins TRBV2 and TRBJ2-3; 9 positions agree with TRBD2. Germline assignment: CDR1 SNHLY and CDR2 FYNNEI. The CDR3 spans 16 residues. Trimming removed 5 bases from V and 2 bases from J; junction bases left unmatched: 8. The CDR3 loop is CASSFKTSGFTDTQYF. The CDR3 coding sequence is TGTGCCAGCAGTTTCAAGACTAGCGGCTTCACAGATACGCAGTATTTT.

In this sample, this clone turned up a few times. This chain links TRBV2 with TRBJ1-1, with no clear D. Germline lookup yields CDR1 SNHLY and CDR2 FYNNEI. V lost 8 bases, J lost 2 bases, and 12 bases lay in between. The CDR3 runs 13 residues. The CDR3 protein is CASAGEVNTEAFF. The CDR3, as DNA: TGTGCCAGCGCCGGGGAGGTAAACACTGAAGCTTTCTTT.

This clone was detected once. V is TRBV14 and J is TRBJ1-1; D is perhaps TRBD1 (6 bases). The germline V gene has CDR1 SGHDN and CDR2 FVKESK. Trimming pared 1 base from V and 0 bases from J, leaving 9 bases between. This CDR3 comprises 15 residues. CDR3 nucleotides: TGTGCCAGCAGCCAAGGGAGGGGGGTGAACACTGAAGCTTTCTTT. It codes for CASSQGRGVNTEAFF.

The chain couples TRBV5-4 to TRBJ1-2; D is undetermined. CDR3 size: 13 residues. Trimming left V 4 bases short and J 4 bases short, with 11 bases between. Germline V gene sequence: CDR1 SGHNT, CDR2 YYREEE (reference sequence). The CDR3 DNA reads as TGTGCCAGCAGCCCCTCGGCCCTCTATGGCTACACCTTC. Translating it yields CASSPSALYGYTF.

The chain has TRBV7-9 and TRBJ1-6; D unclear. Germline V gene data show CDR1 as SEHNR and CDR2 as FQNEAQ (reference sequence). The CDR3 is made up of 16 amino acids. V lost 3 bases to trimming and J lost 5 bases, with 14 bases between them. DNA for the CDR3: TGTGCCAGCAGCTTCCCAGGTTCAGGTGATAATTCACCCCTCCACTTT. Its protein product is CASSFPGSGDNSPLHF.

This clone is deemed medium-sized. The chain couples TRBV7-3 to TRBJ2-5, with TRBD2 matching over 7 bases. This CDR3 comprises 14 residues. Trimming took 0 bases from V and 2 from J; bases not matched to a gene: 0. CDR1 and CDR2 (germline): SGHTA, FQGTGA. Written as DNA, the CDR3 is TGTGCCAGCAGCTTAACGGGAGGGCAAGAGACCCAGTACTTC. Residues: CASSLTGGQETQYF.

Only a few counts were recorded for this clone. V usage is TRBV5-1 and J usage is TRBJ2-2; no reliable D call. Trimming took 2 bases from V and 6 from J, leaving 14 bases between them. The CDR3 is 15 amino acids. Germline values: CDR1 SGHRS, CDR2 YFSETQ. The CDR3 is CASSLLQSKAGELFF. Written as DNA, the CDR3 is TGCGCCAGCAGCTTACTCCAGTCGAAGGCCGGGGAGCTGTTTTTT.

This clone occurred a few times. The chain carries TRBV30 and TRBJ2-1, with D possibly TRBD2 on 6 matching bases. CDR3 size: 14 residues. V was clipped by 1 base and J by 0 bases, with 7 bases between them. Germline CDR1 GTSNPN, CDR2 SVGIG (reference sequence). The CDR3 reads CAWSDGSSYNEQFF. The CDR3 DNA reads TGTGCCTGGAGTGACGGGAGCTCCTACAATGAGCAGTTCTTC.

The chain has TRBV6-2 or TRBV6-3 and TRBJ2-4; 12 nucleotides match TRBD2. Germline values: CDR1 MNHEY, CDR2 SVGEGT. Trimming cost V 2 bases and J 1 base; bases outside gene matches: 6. The CDR3 runs 18 residues. In DNA form, the CDR3 reads TGTGCCAGCAGTTACAGACTAGCGGGAGTGGTCGCCAAAAACATTCAGTACTTC. Its protein is CASSYRLAGVVAKNIQYF.

This clone was detected only a few times. The chain has TRBV7-9 and TRBJ2-7; no definite D call. This CDR3 has 13 amino acids. Per the germline V gene, CDR1 is SEHNR and CDR2 is FQNEAQ (reference sequence). Trimming stripped 2 bases from V and 5 bases from J, with 10 bases between. This CDR3 reads CASSLMANNEQYF. CDR3 in DNA: TGTGCCAGCAGCTTAATGGCCAACAACGAGCAGTACTTC.

This clone was detected once. The rearrangement uses TRBV30 and TRBJ2-3, with TRBD2 as a possible D gene (5 bases). The CDR3 is made up of 15 amino acids. Per the germline V gene, CDR1 is GTSNPN and CDR2 is SVGIG (reference sequence). Trimming stripped 5 bases from V and 4 bases from J, with 19 bases between. The CDR3 DNA follows: TGTGCCTGGGGGAGACTGACGCCGAACGCAGATACGCAGTATTTT. Protein sequence: CAWGRLTPNADTQYF. Together with reference TRBV30 and TRBJ2-3, the CDR3 gives the full variable domain: SQTIHQWPATLVQPVGSPLSLECTVEGTSNPNLYWYRQAAGRGLQLLFYSVGIGQISSEVPQNLSASRPQDRQFILSSKKLLLSDSGFYLCAWGRLTPNADTQYFGPGTRLTVL.

The genes are TRBV15 and TRBJ1-5; D uncertain. Trimming left V 1 base short and J 2 bases short, with 9 bases between. Germline-derived CDR1 and CDR2 are LNHNV and YYDKDF (reference sequence). The length of the CDR3 is 15 residues. CDR3 residues: CATSRGTGGNQPQHF. For the CDR3, the DNA is TGTGCCACCAGCAGAGGTACCGGGGGCAATCAGCCCCAGCATTTT.

This clone was counted once. This chain connects TRBV7-8 to TRBJ2-7, with TRBD2 matching over 13 bases. V shed 5 bases and J 2 bases; nucleotides not matched to a gene: 6. In germline, CDR1 is SGHVS, CDR2 FQNEAQ. This CDR3 contains 16 residues. The DNA for the CDR3 is TGTGCCAGCAGCCGGACTAGCGGGAGATGGGCCTACGAGCAGTACTTC. This codes for CASSRTSGRWAYEQYF.

The gene calls are TRBV28 and TRBJ2-7; D is ambiguous. CDR1 MDHEN and CDR2 SYDVKM come from the germline V gene. With 1 base removed from V and 2 bases from J, the gap between germline ends came to 6 bases. The CDR3 totals 13 residues. CDR3 amino acids: CASSLYATYEQYF. In DNA form, the CDR3 reads TGTGCCAGCAGTTTATACGCTACCTACGAGCAGTACTTC.

The chain combines TRBV29-1 with TRBJ1-2, with 9 bases aligning to TRBD1. Germline CDR1 and CDR2: SQVTM and ANQGSEA. V was pared by 4 bases and J by 7 bases, with 4 bases of the junction left unmatched. CDR3 length: 12 residues. The CDR3 sequence is CSVGGQGIGYTF. In DNA form, the CDR3 reads TGCAGCGTTGGAGGACAGGGGATTGGCTACACCTTC.

This rearrangement joins TRBV5-1 to TRBJ2-7; D may correspond to TRBD1 or TRBD2 (7 bases each). The germline V and J ends were trimmed by 2 bases and 6 bases, with 18 bases remaining between them. Germline lookup yields CDR1 SGHRS and CDR2 YFSETQ. CDR3 length: 15 residues. The CDR3 sequence is CASSFGGTDLSEQYF. The CDR3 DNA follows: TGCGCCAGCAGCTTCGGGGGGACAGATCTAAGCGAGCAGTACTTC.